These T cell receptor beta chains were read from a single sample in a study of T cell responses to AZD1222 COVID-19 vaccine. Only in-frame clones appear in the TCRdb table, and some are missing; sequencing was by immunoSEQ multiplex PCR. The table lists some 54,000 clones, 70% to 90% of them singletons. The specimen comprised peripheral blood, sampled on day 0 of AZD1222 vaccination. Receptors were obtained from an adult in good health. CDR3s include the opening cysteine and the closing phenylalanine or tryptophan. The order of the fields is J gene, clone size, V gene, D gene, CDR3 protein, CDR3 DNA. A D gene is named only where the DNA matches it firmly. The size field is filled for only some rows; it gives once, few, many or a size class.

>TRBJ2-5|NA|TRBV23-1|NA
CASSENRWEQETQYF
TGCGCCAGCAGTGAGAATAGGTGGGAACAAGAGACCCAGTACTTC
>TRBJ1-2|NA|TRBV28|NA
CASSLPGRGGNYGYTF
TGTGCCAGCAGTTTACCGGGGAGAGGGGGAAACTATGGCTACACCTTC
>TRBJ1-4|NA|TRBV27|NA
CASSFQRILQEKNEKLFF
TGTGCCAGCAGTTTCCAACGCATTCTACAGGAAAAGAATGAAAAACTGTTTTTT
>TRBJ2-7|NA|TRBV4-1|TRBD2
CASSYSGGASGEQYF
TGCGCCAGCAGCTATAGCGGGGGGGCCTCGGGCGAGCAGTACTTC
>TRBJ1-2|few|TRBV27|NA
CASRPIDRNPNYGYTF
TGTGCCAGCAGACCTATAGACAGGAATCCTAACTATGGCTACACCTTC
>TRBJ1-3|NA|TRBV30|NA
CAWSLQGHSGNTIYF
TGTGCCTGGAGTTTGCAAGGGCACTCTGGAAACACCATATATTTT
>TRBJ2-7|NA|TRBV18|TRBD2
CASSPPGLPYEQYF
TGTGCCAGCTCACCACCGGGACTACCCTACGAGCAGTACTTC
>TRBJ1-2|NA|TRBV19|NA
CASSITATGYYGYTF
TGTGCCAGTAGTATAACGGCAACAGGGTACTATGGCTACACCTTC
>TRBJ1-1|NA|TRBV7-2|NA
CASSMTVGATEAFF
TGTGCCAGCAGCATGACTGTGGGGGCCACTGAAGCTTTCTTT
>TRBJ1-2|NA|TRBV12-3/TRBV12-4|NA
CASSLVGYGYTF
TGTGCCAGCAGTTTAGTGGGATATGGCTACACCTTC
>TRBJ1-6|few|TRBV7-3|NA
CASSPGERSPLHF
TGTGCCAGCAGTCCTGGGGAACGTTCACCCCTCCACTTT
>TRBJ1-2|NA|TRBV7-8|NA
CASSPAAIANYGYTF
TGTGCCAGCAGCCCAGCGGCAATTGCGAACTATGGCTACACCTTC
>TRBJ1-3|NA|TRBV7-2|NA
CASSPGPPGNTIYF
TGTGCCAGCAGCCCCGGTCCTCCTGGAAACACCATATATTTT
>TRBJ2-7|NA|TRBV21-1|NA
CASTERTVPPRDRSYEQYF
TGTGCCAGCACCGAAAGAACCGTACCTCCCCGGGACAGGTCCTACGAGCAGTACTTC
>TRBJ1-1|NA|TRBV28|TRBD1
CASSLGGGQGAFF
TGTGCCAGCAGTTTAGGCGGGGGACAGGGAGCTTTCTTT
>TRBJ1-3|NA|TRBV11-2|NA
CASSLVAGGSSGNTIYF
TGTGCCAGCAGCTTAGTAGCGGGCGGGAGCTCTGGAAACACCATATATTTT
>TRBJ1-4|few|TRBV27|NA
CASGPLPSTNEKLFF
TGTGCCAGCGGTCCCCTACCCTCAACTAATGAAAAACTGTTTTTT
>TRBJ1-1|NA|TRBV6-5|TRBD1
CASSYSIGTGLEAFF
TGTGCCAGCAGTTACTCGATAGGGACAGGGCTTGAAGCTTTCTTT
>TRBJ2-3|NA|TRBV19|TRBD1
CASSLDRGPRDTQYF
TGTGCCAGTAGTCTCGACAGGGGGCCCCGAGATACGCAGTATTTT
>TRBJ2-5|NA|TRBV10-3|TRBD2
CAISEGLAGGQETQYF
TGTGCCATCAGTGAGGGCTTGGCGGGGGGACAAGAGACCCAGTACTTC
>TRBJ2-7|NA|TRBV3-1/TRBV3-2|TRBD1
CASSQGPAGGPYEQYF
TGTGCCAGCAGCCAAGGTCCGGCAGGGGGCCCCTACGAGCAGTACTTC
>TRBJ2-5|once|TRBV30|NA
CAWSIRSMYQETQYF
TGTGCCTGGAGTATAAGAAGTATGTACCAAGAGACCCAGTACTTC
>TRBJ1-2|once|TRBV7-9|TRBD1
CASSSDPGTTGGINYGYTF
TGTGCCAGCAGCTCCGACCCCGGCACGACAGGGGGCATTAACTATGGCTACACCTTC
>TRBJ2-5|NA|TRBV5-1|NA
CASSLSQKETQYF
TGCGCCAGCAGCTTGTCTCAGAAAGAGACCCAGTACTTC
>TRBJ1-6|NA|TRBV3-1/TRBV3-2|NA
CASSLDQGNSPLHF
TGTGCCAGCAGCCTGGACCAGGGGAATTCACCCCTCCACTTT
>TRBJ2-3|once|TRBV7-8|NA
CASSPAGLQGTDTQYF
TGTGCCAGCAGCCCCGCGGGCTTGCAGGGCACAGATACGCAGTATTTT
>TRBJ1-3|NA|TRBV7-9|NA
CASTPGLGNTIYF
TGTGCCAGCACCCCGGGGCTGGGGAACACCATATATTTT
>TRBJ2-3|NA|TRBV12-5|TRBD2
CASALGTSGGATTDTQYF
TGTGCTAGTGCGCTCGGGACTAGCGGGGGGGCGACCACAGATACGCAGTATTTT
>TRBJ1-5|NA|TRBV27|NA
CASSSVNQPQHF
TGTGCCAGCAGTTCAGTTAATCAGCCCCAGCATTTT
>TRBJ1-1|once|TRBV11-2|TRBD1
CASRPKTGGSYTEAFF
TGTGCCAGCAGACCGAAGACAGGGGGCTCGTATACTGAAGCTTTCTTT
>TRBJ2-3|NA|TRBV9|TRBD1
CASSVGGQGATDTQYF
TGTGCCAGCAGCGTCGGGGGACAGGGGGCCACAGATACGCAGTATTTT
>TRBJ2-2|NA|TRBV5-1|TRBD1
CASSLMETGGTGELFF
TGCGCCAGCAGCTTGATGGAGACAGGGGGCACCGGGGAGCTGTTTTTT
>TRBJ1-5|NA|TRBV2|NA
CAMKMEGNQPQHF
TGTGCCATGAAGATGGAGGGCAATCAGCCCCAGCATTTT
>TRBJ2-5|NA|TRBV28|NA
CASSFQSVGTQYF
TGTGCCAGCAGTTTTCAATCCGTCGGGACCCAGTACTTC
>TRBJ1-1|few|TRBV18|NA
CASSPSSRRIWGTEAFF
TGTGCCAGCTCACCTTCTTCCAGGAGAATTTGGGGCACTGAAGCTTTCTTT
>TRBJ1-2|NA|TRBV28|TRBD1
CASSWDRGLGYTF
TGTGCCAGCAGTTGGGACAGGGGGCTTGGCTACACCTTC
>TRBJ2-3|NA|TRBV6-4|NA
CASTKGPGSSDTQYF
TGTGCCAGCACCAAGGGGCCGGGCTCATCAGATACGCAGTATTTT
>TRBJ1-4|NA|TRBV7-9|NA
CASSLGQRGEKLFF
TGTGCCAGCAGCTTAGGACAGCGGGGCGAAAAACTGTTTTTT
>TRBJ2-1|NA|TRBV2|TRBD2
CASSDRTRSSDEQFF
TGTGCCAGCAGTGATAGGACTAGGTCTAGTGATGAGCAGTTCTTC
>TRBJ1-1|NA|TRBV19|TRBD1
CASSTTGQGGTFF
TGTGCCAGTAGTACCACTGGACAGGGTGGAACTTTCTTT
>TRBJ2-5|NA|TRBV27|TRBD2
CASSSGLAGRETQYF
TGTGCCAGCAGTTCGGGACTAGCGGGGAGGGAGACCCAGTACTTC
>TRBJ1-2|NA|TRBV27|NA
CASSLWPDRNYGYTF
TGTGCCAGCAGTTTATGGCCAGACCGTAACTATGGCTACACCTTC
>TRBJ2-1|NA|TRBV6-2/TRBV6-3|TRBD2
CASSSGGAGYNEQFF
TGTGCCAGCAGTTCCGGGGGGGCCGGTTACAATGAGCAGTTCTTC
>TRBJ2-7|NA|TRBV5-1|NA
CASSSRSSYEQYF
TGCGCCAGCAGCTCGAGGAGCTCCTACGAGCAGTACTTC
>TRBJ1-6|NA|TRBV5-4|NA
CASSLTVTYNSPLHF
TGTGCCAGCAGCTTGACTGTAACCTATAATTCACCCCTCCACTTT
>TRBJ1-2|once|TRBV5-5|TRBD1
CASSPNPTGRFSYGYTF
TGTGCCAGCAGCCCTAACCCGACAGGGAGATTTAGCTATGGCTACACCTTC
>TRBJ2-3|NA|TRBV3-1/TRBV3-2|NA
CASSQDGGPTNTQYF
TGTGCCAGCAGCCAAGATGGCGGGCCTACCAATACGCAGTATTTT
>TRBJ1-2|NA|TRBV13|NA
CASSLGQGYTF
TGTGCCAGCAGCTTAGGCCAGGGCTACACCTTC
>TRBJ2-1|NA|TRBV3-1/TRBV3-2|NA
CASSRTRAGHDNEQFF
TGTGCCAGCAGCCGAACGAGAGCGGGACACGACAATGAGCAGTTCTTC
>TRBJ2-5|once|TRBV18|NA
CASSPRTGFQETQYF
TGTGCCAGCTCACCGCGAACAGGTTTCCAAGAGACCCAGTACTTC
>TRBJ1-5|NA|TRBV6-5|TRBD1
CASRGWGQGNQPQHF
TGTGCCAGCAGGGGCTGGGGACAGGGGAATCAGCCCCAGCATTTT
>TRBJ2-2|NA|TRBV9|TRBD2
CASSSGLGDVGELFF
TGTGCCAGCAGCTCGGGACTAGGGGACGTGGGGGAGCTGTTTTTT
>TRBJ2-7|NA|TRBV5-4|TRBD1
CASSEGQGAYEQYF
TGTGCCAGCAGCGAGGGACAGGGGGCCTACGAGCAGTACTTC
>TRBJ1-3|NA|TRBV9|NA
CASSASKGGNSGNTIYF
TGTGCCAGCAGCGCGTCAAAAGGGGGGAACTCTGGAAACACCATATATTTT